These 9 T cell receptor beta chains came from one sample sequenced in a study of shared clonotypes between healthy human individuals. Clones were read by immunoSEQ multiplex PCR, and TCRdb kept only the in-frame ones, dropping some. The table lists over 2 million clones, 90% to 95% of them singletons. Material: naive CD4+ T cells sorted from blood. The subset denotes: CD45RA+ positively selected. The origin of the receptors is a man between 18 and 29 years old in good health.

The V gene is TRBV7-3, the J gene TRBJ2-3, with 11 bases fitting TRBD2. Germline V lookup: CDR1 SGHTA, CDR2 FQGTGA. The CDR3 totals 17 residues. Unmatched junction bases numbered 7, after V lost 2 bases and J lost 3 bases. The CDR3 DNA is TGTGCCAGCAGCTTAGTCGGCACTAGCGGGGGTACAGATACGCAGTATTTT. It translates to CASSLVGTSGGTDTQYF. The entire variable domain, with the rest obtained from reference TRBV7-3 and TRBJ2-3, is as follows: GAGVSQTPSNKVTEKGKYVELRCDPISGHTALYWYRQSLGQGPEFLIYFQGTGAADDSGLPNDRFFAVRPEGSVSTLKIQRTERGDSAVYLCASSLVGTSGGTDTQYFGPGTRLTVL.

Concerning this clone itself: The identical CDR3 is also encoded by other nucleotide sequences in the sample. The chain employs TRBV28 and TRBJ2-2, with TRBD1 identical over 9 bases. This CDR3 contains 15 residues. Germline CDR1 MDHEN, CDR2 SYDVKM. The J segment lost 5 bases and the V segment lost 3 bases, leaving 4 bases of the junction unmatched. The CDR3 is CASSLWGQGTGELFF. CDR3 in DNA: TGTGCCAGCAGTTTGTGGGGACAGGGAACCGGGGAGCTGTTTTTT.

The chain carries TRBV5-1 and TRBJ2-1; TRBD2 agrees at 10 bases. V dropped 7 bases and J dropped 7; count of bases not matched to a gene: 8. The CDR3 is made up of 14 amino acids. Germline CDR1 and CDR2: SGHRS and YFSETQ. DNA for the CDR3: TGCGCCAGCCGAATCCGGACTAGCGGAAATGAGCAGTTCTTC. Amino acid sequence: CASRIRTSGNEQFF.

Only one count was recorded for this clone. The CDR3 DNA follows: TGCGCCAGCAGCCAACGGGAGGGCCTCTACAATGAGCAGTTCTTC. Translated: CASSQREGLYNEQFF. The chain recombines TRBV4-1 with TRBJ2-1; 8 positions match TRBD2. The ends lost 2 bases at V and 3 bases at J; junction bases unmatched: 3. The germline V gene has CDR1 MGHRA and CDR2 YSYEKL. The CDR3 is made up of 15 amino acids.

This clone was observed once. The chain joins TRBV7-9 to TRBJ1-4; D remains ambiguous. V dropped 8 bases and J dropped 3 bases, with 7 bases sitting between them. Germline V gene data show CDR1 as SEHNR and CDR2 as FQNEAQ (reference sequence). This CDR3 region has 12 residues. DNA for the CDR3: TGTGCCAGCCGAGACCCTAATGAAAAACTGTTTTTT. This codes for CASRDPNEKLFF.

The chain is built from TRBV14 and TRBJ1-5; D is unclear. Trimming cost V 2 bases and J 2 bases, with 13 bases left between them. The CDR3 is 16 residues long. Germline CDR1 and CDR2: SGHDN and FVKESK. The CDR3 loop is CASSQRAARCNQPQHF. For the CDR3, the DNA is TGTGCCAGCAGCCAACGTGCGGCACGGTGCAATCAGCCCCAGCATTTT.

The chain combines TRBV5-6 with TRBJ1-2; 8 bases fit TRBD1. Trimming cost V 4 bases and J 1 base; bases outside gene matches: 3. CDR1 is SGHDT and CDR2 is YYEEEE in the germline V gene. The CDR3 has 14 amino acids. The CDR3 reads CASSRGQDNYGYTF. CDR3 bases: TGTGCCAGCAGCAGGGGACAGGATAACTATGGCTACACCTTC.

The V call is TRBV6-6, the J call TRBJ2-5; TRBD2 matches 10 bases. Germline CDR1 reads MNHNY; CDR2 reads SVGAGI (reference sequence). CDR3 size: 16 residues. Trimming at V came to 2 bases and at J to 5 bases, leaving 8 bases not matched to a gene. CDR3 nucleotide sequence: TGTGCCAGCAGTTACCACAGGACTAGCGGAGATGAGACCCAGTACTTC. It translates to CASSYHRTSGDETQYF.

V usage is TRBV7-2 and J usage is TRBJ2-7; tentatively, D is TRBD2 (5 bases). Germline V gene lookup returns CDR1 SGHTA and CDR2 FQGNSA. The CDR3 spans 17 residues. Trimming pared 2 bases from V and 8 bases from J, leaving 25 bases between. CDR3: CASSLRSTSGFLVQQYF. CDR3 nucleotide sequence: TGTGCCAGCAGCTTACGATCCACTTCGGGGTTTTTGGTGCAGCAGTACTTC.